These T cell receptor beta chains were read from a single sample in a study of cytomegalovirus exposure and HLA in healthy donors. Sequencing was performed with immunoSEQ multiplex PCR; in TCRdb, only in-frame clones are kept and a portion is missing. The table has 95,000 to 110,000 clones, around 76% seen once. The sequencing sample was made of PBMCs. The receptors shown here come from a man younger than 35 in good health and CMV-seronegative. CDR3s include the opening cysteine and the closing phenylalanine or tryptophan. Each record gives: V gene, J gene, D gene, clone size, CDR3 DNA, CDR3 protein. D genes are given only for firm matches. Size is stated for part of the rows, as once, few or many counts, or as a class when the clone is expanded.

TRBV11-3,TRBJ2-3,TRBD2,.,TGTGCCAGCAGTCAGGGGCTAGCGGGGGCCTCGATGGGAACAGATACGCAGTATTTT,CASSQGLAGASMGTDTQYF
TRBV19,TRBJ1-2,.,.,TGTGCCAGTAGTATAGTAGCTGGTGGCTACACCTTC,CASSIVAGGYTF
TRBV6-5,TRBJ1-3,.,.,TGTGCCAGCAGTCCCTCAGGGGTAGGAAACACCATATATTTT,CASSPSGVGNTIYF
TRBV7-2,TRBJ1-2,.,.,TGTGCCAGCAGCTTAGATGCAGACTATGGCTACACCTTC,CASSLDADYGYTF
TRBV5-8,TRBJ1-1,TRBD1,.,TGTGCCAGCAGCCGATGGACAGGGAGGACTGAAGCTTTCTTT,CASSRWTGRTEAFF
TRBV4-3,TRBJ2-3,TRBD1,.,TGCGCCAGCAGCCAGACAGGGGGCGCAGCAGATACGCAGTATTTT,CASSQTGGAADTQYF
TRBV2,TRBJ1-1,.,few,TGTGCCAGCAGTTACGACAGGAACACTGAAGCTTTCTTT,CASSYDRNTEAFF
TRBV6-5,TRBJ1-2,.,.,TGTGCCAGCAGTTACACCGGACAAGGAAGAGATGGCTACACCTTC,CASSYTGQGRDGYTF
TRBV27,TRBJ2-7,.,.,TGTGCCAGCAGTTTTCGAGCGGCCTACGAGCAGTACTTC,CASSFRAAYEQYF
TRBV5-1,TRBJ2-3,TRBD1,.,TGCGCCAGCAGCTTGGCGGGGACAGGCACAGATACGCAGTATTTT,CASSLAGTGTDTQYF
TRBV5-6,TRBJ1-1,.,.,TGTGCCAGCACCGCCGGGGGGACTGAAGCTTTCTTT,CASTAGGTEAFF
TRBV7-9,TRBJ2-1,TRBD1,.,TGTTCCAGCAGCGGTGACAGGGCCGACAATGAGCAGTTCTTC,CSSSGDRADNEQFF
TRBV5-6,TRBJ2-7,TRBD1,.,TGTGCCAGCAGCTTGCAAGTGTCAGGGGGTTTCTCCGTCTACGAGCAGTACTTC,CASSLQVSGGFSVYEQYF
TRBV10-3,TRBJ1-5,.,few,TGTGCCATGTCGACAGGAGATAGCAATCAGCCCCAGCATTTT,CAMSTGDSNQPQHF
TRBV4-1,TRBJ1-4,.,.,TGCGCCAGCAGCCTGGGGGGGCCTGATGAAAAACTGTTTTTT,CASSLGGPDEKLFF
TRBV5-4,TRBJ2-5,TRBD2,.,TGTGCCAGCAGCACCCTAGCGGGGGGGCGAGGGGAGACCCAGTACTTC,CASSTLAGGRGETQYF